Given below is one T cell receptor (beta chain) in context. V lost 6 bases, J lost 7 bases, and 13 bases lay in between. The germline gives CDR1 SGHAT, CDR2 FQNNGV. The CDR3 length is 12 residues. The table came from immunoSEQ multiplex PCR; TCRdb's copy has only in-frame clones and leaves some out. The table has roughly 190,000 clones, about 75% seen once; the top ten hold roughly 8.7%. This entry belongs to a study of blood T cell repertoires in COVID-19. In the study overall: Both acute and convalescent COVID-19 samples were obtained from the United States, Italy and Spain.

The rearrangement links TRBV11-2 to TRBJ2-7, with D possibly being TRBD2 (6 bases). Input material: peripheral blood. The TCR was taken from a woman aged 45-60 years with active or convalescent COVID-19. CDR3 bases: TGTGCCAGCAGGAGGGAGGACGGGGAGCAGTACTTC. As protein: CASRREDGEQYF.